The rows below give T cell receptor beta chains drawn from one sample of a study of T cell repertoires in cytomegalovirus infection. No antigens are known for them. Via MiXCR, TCRdb re-called the reads, giving one row per CDR3 protein. The table shows 350,000 to 400,000 distinct CDR3 sequences, with about 34% occurring only once. Sequenced material: cultured PBMCs, taken from culture after CMV antigen stimulation. These receptors all come from a human donor in good health (CMV status not recorded). Some clones in this sample may be carry-over from other donors' samples. Each CDR3 is given with its conserved first and last residue.

>TRBJ2-1|TRBV6-2/TRBV6-3
CASRYDTYNEQFF
>TRBJ2-5|TRBV7-2
CASSQNSGSMETQYF
>TRBJ1-3|TRBV18
CASSPRDRGNTIYF
>TRBJ2-5|TRBV25-1
CASSEGTSALVLETQYF
>TRBJ1-1|TRBV7-9
CASSLDVGSNTEAFF
>TRBJ1-6|TRBV20-1
CSASRQGDSPLHF
>TRBJ2-1|TRBV5-4
CASSQVGAERVGEQFF
>TRBJ2-7|TRBV6-2/TRBV6-3
CASSPYGRYEQYF
>TRBJ1-1|TRBV7-2
CASSLFESVNTEAFF
>TRBJ1-1|TRBV19
CASRKRPGQGGTEAFF
>TRBJ2-3|TRBV27
CASSLLAGGVTDTQYF
>TRBJ2-7|TRBV7-2
CASSLLGGYEQYF
>TRBJ1-1|TRBV7-2
CASSPGQGAAEAFF
>TRBJ1-1|TRBV5-4
CASSFKGGMNTEAFF
>TRBJ2-1|TRBV11-1
CASSPRKDRGRNEQFF
>TRBJ2-5|TRBV7-4
CASSFWGREETQYF
>TRBJ2-3|TRBV20-1
CSAWTSVTDTQYF
>TRBJ2-1|TRBV6-4
CASSRTGTGVDNEQFF
>TRBJ2-6|TRBV2
CASDGSGANVLTF
>TRBJ1-1|TRBV12-3/TRBV12-4
CASSSGTFNTEAFF
>TRBJ2-7|TRBV11-2
CASSFFSPTYEQYF
>TRBJ1-5|TRBV6-6
CASSYSATGGLNQPQHF
>TRBJ2-2|TRBV18
CASSPKDSAAGELFF
>TRBJ2-5|TRBV7-2
CASSLELAGAETQYF
>TRBJ1-4|TRBV25-1
CASVSTGLEKLFF
>TRBJ1-2|TRBV24-1
CATSDPGDIYGYTF
>TRBJ2-5|TRBV2
CASSEDRDRGMTQYF
>TRBJ2-5|TRBV7-2
CASSQGHEGTQYF
>TRBJ1-1|TRBV7-9
CASSPNRGQDTEAFF
>TRBJ1-2|TRBV5-1
CASSPAGSSYGYTF
>TRBJ2-1|TRBV20-1
CSARVPIGLAGHPVVHNEQFF
>TRBJ1-5|TRBV7-2
CASSPGQGAYQPQHF
>TRBJ2-3|TRBV7-9
CASSLTSGRTASTDTQYF
>TRBJ2-2|TRBV5-6
CASSLTGFTGELFF
>TRBJ1-2|TRBV6-2/TRBV6-3
CASSFHSGYTF
>TRBJ1-5|TRBV7-2
CASSPGQGRNQPQHF
>TRBJ2-1|TRBV14
CASSQDRVGLLSYNEQFF
>TRBJ1-5|TRBV20-1
CSAKTRGFLKNQPQHF
>TRBJ1-5|TRBV6-2/TRBV6-3
CASSDPGQGQYQPQHF
>TRBJ2-1|TRBV6-6
CASSYGAAGYNEQFF
>TRBJ2-6|TRBV7-2
CASITNPGASGANVLTF
>TRBJ1-2|TRBV7-2
CASSLDGGTGINYGYTF